This T cell receptor beta chain was observed in a study of cytomegalovirus exposure and HLA in healthy donors. A remark on this clone: Its target is not known.

PCR primers comprised 60 Vbeta and 13 Jbeta primers. This table comes from immunoSEQ multiplex PCR, and its TCRdb copy is limited to in-frame clones, with some not included. The sample has about 220,000 clones; around 76% are singletons. This CDR3 is 14 amino acids long. Germline V CDR1 and CDR2: SQVTM, ANQGSEA. V shed 6 bases, J shed 10 bases, and the junction held 11 bases outside the gene matches. Regarding the study as a whole: There were some public TCRs occurring in many donors, but most TCR sequences were rare. Serostatus for CMV was the only available immune exposure information. Researchers reported from a later analysis that most CMV-associated TCR beta chains appeared HLA-restricted. Among the CMV-associated chains, a few were confirmed in vitro as specific for CMV antigens.

Sequencing was carried out using PBMCs. This sequence was found in a woman aged 40 to 50 in good health and CMV-seropositive. The gene calls are TRBV29-1 and TRBJ1-4, with 10 bases that match TRBD1. The CDR3 region has the DNA TGCAGCGTGCGACAGGGGGCGGCGGAAGGAAAACTGTTTTTT. Residues: CSVRQGAAEGKLFF.